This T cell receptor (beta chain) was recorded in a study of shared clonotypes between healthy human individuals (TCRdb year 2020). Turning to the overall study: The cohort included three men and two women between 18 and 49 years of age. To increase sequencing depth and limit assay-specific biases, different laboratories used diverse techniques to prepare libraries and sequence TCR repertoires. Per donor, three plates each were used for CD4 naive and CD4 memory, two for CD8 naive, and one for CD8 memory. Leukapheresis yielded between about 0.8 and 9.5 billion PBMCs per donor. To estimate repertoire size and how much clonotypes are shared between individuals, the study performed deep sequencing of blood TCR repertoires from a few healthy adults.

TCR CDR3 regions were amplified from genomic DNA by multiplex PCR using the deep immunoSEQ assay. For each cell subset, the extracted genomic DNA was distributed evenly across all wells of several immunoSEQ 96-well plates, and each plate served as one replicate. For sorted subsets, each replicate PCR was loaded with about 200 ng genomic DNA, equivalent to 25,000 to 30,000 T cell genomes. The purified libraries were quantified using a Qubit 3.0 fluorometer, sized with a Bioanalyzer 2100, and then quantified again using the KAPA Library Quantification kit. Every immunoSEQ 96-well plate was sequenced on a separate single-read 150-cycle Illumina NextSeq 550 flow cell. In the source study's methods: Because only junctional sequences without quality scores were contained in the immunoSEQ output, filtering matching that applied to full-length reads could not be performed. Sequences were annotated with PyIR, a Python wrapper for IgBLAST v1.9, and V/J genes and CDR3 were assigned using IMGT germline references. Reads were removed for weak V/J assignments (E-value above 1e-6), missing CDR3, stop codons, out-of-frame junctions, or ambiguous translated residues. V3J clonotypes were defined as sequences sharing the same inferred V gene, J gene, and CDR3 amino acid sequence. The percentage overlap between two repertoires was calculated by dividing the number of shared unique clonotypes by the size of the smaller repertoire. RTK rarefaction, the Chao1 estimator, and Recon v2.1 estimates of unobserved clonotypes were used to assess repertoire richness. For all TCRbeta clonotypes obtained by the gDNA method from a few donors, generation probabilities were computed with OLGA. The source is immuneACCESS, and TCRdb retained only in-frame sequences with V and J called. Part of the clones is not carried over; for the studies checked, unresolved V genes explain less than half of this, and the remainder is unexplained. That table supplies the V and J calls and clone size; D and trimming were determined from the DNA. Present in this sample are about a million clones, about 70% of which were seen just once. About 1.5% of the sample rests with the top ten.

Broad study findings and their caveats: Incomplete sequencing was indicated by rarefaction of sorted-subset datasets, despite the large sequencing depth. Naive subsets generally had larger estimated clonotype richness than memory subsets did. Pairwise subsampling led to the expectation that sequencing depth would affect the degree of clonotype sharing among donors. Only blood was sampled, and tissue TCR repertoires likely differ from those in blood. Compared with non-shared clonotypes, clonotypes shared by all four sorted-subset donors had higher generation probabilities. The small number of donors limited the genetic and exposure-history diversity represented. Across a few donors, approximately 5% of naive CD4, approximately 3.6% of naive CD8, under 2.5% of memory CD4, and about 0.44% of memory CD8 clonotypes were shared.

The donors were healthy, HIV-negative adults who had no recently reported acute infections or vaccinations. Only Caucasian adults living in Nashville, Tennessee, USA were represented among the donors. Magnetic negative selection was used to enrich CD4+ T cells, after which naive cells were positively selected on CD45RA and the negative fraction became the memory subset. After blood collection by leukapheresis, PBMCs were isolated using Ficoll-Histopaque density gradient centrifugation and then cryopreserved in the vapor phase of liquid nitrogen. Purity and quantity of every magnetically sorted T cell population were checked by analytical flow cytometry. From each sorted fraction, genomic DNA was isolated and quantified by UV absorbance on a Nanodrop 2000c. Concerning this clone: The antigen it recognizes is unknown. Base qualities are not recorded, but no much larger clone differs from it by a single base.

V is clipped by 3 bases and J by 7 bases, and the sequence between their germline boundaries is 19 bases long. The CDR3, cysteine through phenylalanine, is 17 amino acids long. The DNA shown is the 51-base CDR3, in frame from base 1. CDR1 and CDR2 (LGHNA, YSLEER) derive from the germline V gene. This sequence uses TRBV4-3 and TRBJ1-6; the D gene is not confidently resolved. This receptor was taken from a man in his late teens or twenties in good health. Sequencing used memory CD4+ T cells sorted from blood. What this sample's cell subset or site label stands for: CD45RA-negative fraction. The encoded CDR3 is CASSQRGGRLDNSPLHF. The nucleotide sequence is TGCGCCAGCAGCCAGCGGGGAGGGCGGTTAGACAATTCACCCCTCCACTTT.